This record looks at one T cell receptor beta chain sequence and its context. These data belong to a study of blood T cell repertoires in COVID-19. The CDR3 covers 14 residues. The V gene end was trimmed by 4 bases and the J gene end by 0 bases; junction bases not matched to a gene: 4. Germline V gene lookup returns CDR1 SQVTM and CDR2 ANQGSEA. Repertoires were generated with immunoSEQ multiplex PCR, while TCRdb's copy carries only in-frame clones and drops some. This sample carries around 300,000 clones, 85% to 90% of them seen once, and the ten largest clones take less than 2%. The receptor was isolated from a woman younger than 30 with acute COVID-19. Material for sequencing was PBMCs or T cells enriched from blood (not recorded which). J is TRBJ2-7 and V is TRBV29-1, with TRBD1 identical over 9 bases. This chain's CDR3 is CSVAGTGSSYEQYF. The CDR3 DNA is TGCAGCGTTGCGGGGACAGGGAGCTCCTACGAGCAGTACTTC.